A single sample gave rise to the 19 T cell receptor beta chains below, sequenced in a study of T cells in Graves' hyperthyroidism and ophthalmopathy. Researchers took RNA transcripts and amplified the TCR beta CDR3 regions from them. In the first-round RT-PCR of the TCR CDR3, the HTBI primer set was used. TCRdb fed the multiplex PCR reads into MiXCR, producing one record per CDR3 protein. The table shows hundreds of thousands of distinct CDR3 sequences, with about two fifths occurring only once. The specimen sequenced was blood. These receptors originate from a young man with Graves' hyperthyroidism.

This rearrangement joins TRBV20-1 to TRBJ1-2; D may be TRBD1 (5 bases). Germline CDR1 and CDR2: DFQATT and SNEGSKA (reference sequence). The V and J ends lost 0 bases and 0 bases respectively, with 8 bases between them. This CDR3 comprises 14 residues. Here the CDR3 reads CSARETGSNYGYTF. The CDR3 DNA is TGCAGTGCTAGAGAAACAGGTTCTAACTATGGCTACACCTTC.

This clonotype was seen only a few times. V gene TRBV6-6 combines with J gene TRBJ2-7; 9 bases map to TRBD2. The CDR3 has 15 residues. Germline V gene lookup returns CDR1 MNHNY and CDR2 SVGAGI (reference sequence). The J segment lost 4 bases and the V segment lost 7 bases, leaving 11 bases of the junction unmatched. CDR3 loop: CASKGRAGGAYEQYF. The CDR3 DNA is TGTGCCAGCAAGGGACGAGCGGGGGGTGCTTACGAGCAGTACTTC.

J is TRBJ2-5 and V is TRBV24-1; TRBD2 aligns across 12 bases. Germline trimming cut 4 bases from V and 4 bases from J; bases unmatched to any gene: 18. This CDR3 spans 20 amino acids. Germline V gene lookup returns CDR1 KGHDR and CDR2 SFDVKD. The DNA for the CDR3 is TGTGCCACCAGTGACTGGACGGCCTGGACTAGCGGGAACGGGGGAGAGACCCAGTACTTC. Amino acids: CATSDWTAWTSGNGGETQYF.

CDR3 sequence: CSVENPSQGLPGELFF. CDR3 nucleotide sequence: TGCAGCGTTGAAAACCCCAGCCAAGGGCTCCCCGGGGAGCTGTTTTTT. The chain is built from TRBV29-1 and TRBJ2-2; D gene uncertain. Germline V gene data show CDR1 as SQVTM and CDR2 as ANQGSEA. The CDR3 contains 16 residues. Trimming shortened V by 2 bases and J by 6 bases, and 19 bases separated the two germline ends.

This clonotype has ten or more counts. This chain links TRBV7-2 with TRBJ2-2; 9 bases agree with TRBD2. Germline trimming cut 4 bases from V and 1 base from J; bases unmatched to any gene: 1. Germline-derived CDR1 and CDR2 are SGHTA and FQGNSA. CDR3 size: 15 residues. CDR3 sequence (DNA): TGTGCCAGCAGCTCGACTAGCGGGAACACCGGGGAGCTGTTTTTT. As protein: CASSSTSGNTGELFF. The variable domain in full, completed from reference TRBV7-2 and TRBJ2-2, reads GAGVSQSPSNKVTEKGKDVELRCDPISGHTALYWYRQSLGQGLEFLIYFQGNSAPDKSGLPSDRFSAERTGGSVSTLTIQRTQQEDSAVYLCASSSTSGNTGELFFGEGSRLTVL.

The V gene is TRBV10-2, the J gene TRBJ1-2, with 11 bases identical to TRBD1. CDR3 size: 15 residues. CDR1 and CDR2 from the germline V gene are WSHSY and SAAADI. V gave up 9 bases and J gave up 7 bases; unmatched junction bases: 13. The CDR3 coding sequence is TGCGCCAGTACGACCGGGACAGGGGGGGAGCGTGGCTACACCTTC. Protein product: CASTTGTGGERGYTF.

The V and J genes are TRBV4-2 and TRBJ1-6; D gene ambiguous. V lost 1 base, J lost 9 bases, and 16 bases lay in between. This CDR3 has 16 residues. The V gene's germline CDR1 is LGHNA and CDR2 YNFKEQ. CDR3 DNA: TGTGCCAGCAGCCAAGCCCCCGGGTTTAGAGGTTCACCCCTCCACTTT. This codes for CASSQAPGFRGSPLHF.

V is TRBV29-1 and J is TRBJ1-2, with 9 nucleotides matching TRBD1. Trimming at V came to 7 bases and at J to 6 bases, leaving 6 bases not matched to a gene. CDR3 length: 12 amino acids. Germline-derived CDR1 and CDR2 are SQVTM and ANQGSEA. In nucleotides, the CDR3 is TGCAGCGGCCCAACAGGGGGCCATGGCTACACCTTC. This encodes CSGPTGGHGYTF.

The gene calls are TRBV10-3 and TRBJ2-7, with 10 positions matching TRBD1. The CDR3 covers 15 residues. J was trimmed by 5 bases and V by 11 bases; bases with no gene match: 15. CDR1 is ENHRY and CDR2 is SYGVKD in the germline V gene. This CDR3 is CAGSSLGQGDNEQYF. The CDR3, as DNA: TGTGCCGGCAGTTCTCTAGGACAGGGGGACAACGAGCAGTACTTC.

This chain links TRBV29-1 with TRBJ1-2; D may be TRBD1 (6 bases). The CDR3 has 11 amino acids. Germline V gene lookup returns CDR1 SQVTM and CDR2 ANQGSEA. V was clipped by 0 bases and J by 8 bases, with 7 bases between them. CDR3 loop: CSVEDQGGYTF. CDR3 coding DNA: TGCAGCGTTGAAGATCAGGGGGGCTACACCTTC.

A few counts support this clonotype. The gene calls are TRBV7-2 and TRBJ2-7, with 7 positions matching TRBD2. From germline, CDR1 is SGHTA and CDR2 FQGNSA. CDR3 length: 15 amino acids. V lost 1 base and J lost 3; bases outside the gene matches: 6. The CDR3 protein is CASSLVSGDYYEQYF. CDR3 sequence (DNA): TGTGCCAGCAGCTTAGTAAGCGGGGATTACTACGAGCAGTACTTC.

This clonotype has a count of ten or more. V usage is TRBV2 and J usage is TRBJ1-2; no reliable D call. The CDR3 is made up of 13 amino acids. Germline CDR1 is SNHLY and CDR2 is FYNNEI. V was trimmed by 10 bases and J by 4 bases, leaving 16 bases between them. CDR3 in DNA: TGTGCCAACCACAGCCCCGATTTCTATGGCTACACCTTC. This sequence encodes CANHSPDFYGYTF.

This clonotype appeared many times. The J gene is TRBJ2-7, the V gene TRBV2; 8 bases align to TRBD2. J was trimmed by 5 bases and V by 8 bases; bases with no gene match: 8. Germline V CDR1 and CDR2: SNHLY, FYNNEI. The CDR3 length is 13 residues. CDR3 protein: CASLALAGNEQYF. CDR3 sequence (DNA): TGTGCCAGCTTAGCGTTAGCGGGGAACGAGCAGTACTTC.

To note about this clonotype: This could be a read error, since a much larger clone is one nucleotide away. The rearrangement joins TRBV7-2 to TRBJ1-4; the D is unclear. The ends were cut back, 1 base at V and 7 bases at J, with 10 bases in the middle. The CDR3 covers 14 residues. Germline-derived CDR1 and CDR2 are SGHTA and FQGNSA. This CDR3 reads CASSLGPAGEKLFF. The CDR3 nucleotides read TGTGCCAGCAGCTTAGGCCCGGCGGGTGAAAAACTGTTTTTT.

The rearrangement joins TRBV6-6 to TRBJ1-1, with D tentatively TRBD1 (6 bases). CDR1 MNHNY and CDR2 SVGAGI come from the germline V gene (reference sequence). This CDR3 is 14 amino acids long. V lost 5 bases, J lost 4 bases, and 14 bases lay in between. The CDR3 nucleotides read TGTGCCAGCAGTCAAATTCAGGGGACCACTGAAGCTTTCTTT. It encodes CASSQIQGTTEAFF.

This clonotype was counted between two and nine times. The chain uses TRBV11-2 and TRBJ1-1; D is possibly TRBD1 (5 bases). This CDR3 contains 16 residues. Germline loops: CDR1 SGHAT, CDR2 FQNNGV. Trimming cost V 1 base and J 6 bases, with 18 bases left between them. The DNA of the CDR3 is TGTGCCAGCAGCTTAGGGATCGGGGCAGTAAAGGCTGAAGCTTTCTTT. Translated, it gives CASSLGIGAVKAEAFF.

This chain connects TRBV9 to TRBJ2-7; D not certain. CDR1 is SGDLS, CDR2 YYNGEE, per germline. CDR3 size: 14 residues. V was cut by 5 bases and J by 1 base, with 13 bases left in between. As DNA, the CDR3 is TGTGCCAGCAGTTACTCTCGCCGATCCTACGAGCAGTACTTC. It specifies CASSYSRRSYEQYF.

This clonotype occurred a few times. This sequence joins TRBV9 and TRBJ2-2; D is perhaps TRBD2 (5 bases). The length of the CDR3 is 15 residues. Germline values: CDR1 SGDLS, CDR2 YYNGEE. The V and J ends lost 0 bases and 7 bases respectively, with 13 bases between them. The CDR3 protein is CASSVGIMRDGELFF. Written as DNA, the CDR3 is TGTGCCAGCAGCGTAGGAATAATGAGGGACGGGGAGCTGTTTTTT.

Comments on this clonotype: The conserved phenylalanine or tryptophan normally closing the CDR3 is absent here, so this likely arose from a read error. The V call is TRBV7-2, the J call TRBJ1-6; D gene uncertain. From germline, CDR1 is SGHTA and CDR2 FQGNSA. CDR3 length: 15 amino acids. This chain's CDR3 is CASSQWAVSNSPLHL. The CDR3 region has the DNA TGCGCCAGCAGCCAGTGGGCGGTCTCCAATTCACCCCTCCACCTT.